The clone carrying this TCR beta chain was seen only a few times. This sample stems from a study of shared clonotypes between healthy human individuals. CDR3 length: 13 residues. The germline V and J ends were trimmed by 2 bases and 1 base, with 8 bases remaining between them. Germline V lookup: CDR1 GTSNPN, CDR2 SVGIG (reference sequence). Sequenced by immunoSEQ multiplex PCR; TCRdb stores in-frame clones only, minus some. Among approximately 2.4 million clones listed, about 94% were seen once. Source material: naive CD4+ T cells sorted from blood. The subset is: CD45RA+ positively selected. The TCR sequence derives from a young man in good health. J is TRBJ2-5 and V is TRBV30; tentatively, D is TRBD1 or TRBD2 (5 bases each). CDR3 DNA sequence: TGTGCCTGGAGTTCCGGGGCCCAAGAGACCCAGTACTTC. It is translated as CAWSSGAQETQYF.